The clone carrying this T cell receptor beta chain was seen a few times. A junction boundary mismatches the germline segment, possibly from a read error. This CDR3 is 13 amino acids long. Germline assignment: CDR1 MDHEN and CDR2 SYDVKM. The source of the sample is a study of OX40 agonist ivuxolimab in advanced cancers. Whole-study context: Two patients with cutaneous melanoma and one with hepatocellular carcinoma, three in total, showed partial responses.

Using immunoSEQ multiplex PCR, the repertoire was profiled, and TCRdb retains in-frame clones only, with some absent. The sample holds 43,000 or so clones, approximately 83% seen once. With baseline, cycle 4 day 1, and cycle 7 day 1 as timepoints, blood was sampled. The material sequenced was CD4+ or CD8+ T cells sorted from blood, taken in a trial of the OX40 agonist ivuxolimab. The gene calls are TRBV28 and TRBJ1-2, with D possibly TRBD1 on 5 matching bases. The source is an adult with an advanced solid tumor such as melanoma, head and neck, liver or kidney cancer. CDR3 protein: CASSRPAGVGYAF. The CDR3, as DNA: TGTGCCAGCAGTCGACCGGCGGGGGTCGGCTACGCCTTC.